This passage covers 8 T cell receptor beta chains from one sample sequenced in a study of T cells expressing NK-cell markers (dated by TCRdb to 2018 to 2020). The library came from 5' RACE. Sequencing relied on an Illumina HiSeq 2000. TCRdb reprocessed the reads and provides one entry for every CDR3 protein sequence; no DNA is given. The table for this sample lists 300,000 to 500,000 distinct CDR3 sequences. The top ten clones comprise roughly 10% of the sample. The sequenced sample was blood T cells: a sorted CD56 or NKG2C T cell subset, CD4+ or CD8+ T cells, or bulk PBMC T cells (not recorded which). The receptor source for this set is a woman between 45 and 65 years old in good health. Donor details come from another sample of the same person, matched by shared clones.

The chain couples TRBV29-1 to TRBJ2-1. This CDR3 is 11 amino acids long. In germline, CDR1 is SQVTM, CDR2 ANQGSEA. CDR3 sequence: CSADIVNEQFF.

The V gene is TRBV15, the J gene TRBJ1-6; TCRdb lists TRBD1, though no DNA is available to test this call. Germline V gene sequence: CDR1 LNHNV, CDR2 YYDKDF (reference sequence). The CDR3 sequence is 17 residues long. CDR3 in amino acids: CATSRTRTGATNSPLHF.

This CDR3 reads CASSQQLRGFTEAFF. The chain couples TRBV6-6 to TRBJ1-1. Germline-derived CDR1 and CDR2 are MNHNY and SVGAGI (reference sequence). The CDR3 is 15 amino acids.

The V and J genes are TRBV29-1 and TRBJ1-6. CDR1 and CDR2 from the germline V gene are SQVTM and ANQGSEA. This CDR3 contains 13 residues. CDR3 sequence reads: CSVYTWWNSPLHF.

The V gene is TRBV11-2, the J gene TRBJ2-7; TCRdb's D gene call, TRBD1, goes unchecked for lack of DNA. CDR3 length: 13 amino acids. The germline gives CDR1 SGHAT, CDR2 FQNNGV. The chain's CDR3 is CASRNLQGRQQYF.

The chain is built from TRBV7-9 and TRBJ2-5; the TRBD2 assignment by TCRdb is unverifiable without DNA. The germline gives CDR1 SEHNR, CDR2 FQNEAQ (reference sequence). The CDR3 spans 15 residues. This CDR3 is CASSLGSGRGETQYF.

The gene calls are TRBV7-9 and TRBJ2-1. CDR3 length: 16 residues. Germline V CDR1 and CDR2: SEHNR, FQNEAQ (reference sequence). The CDR3 reads CASRLETASSYNEQFF.

The chain recombines TRBV3-1 with TRBJ2-3; the D call from TCRdb, TRBD1, cannot be confirmed without DNA. Germline loops: CDR1 LGHDT, CDR2 YNNKEL (reference sequence). The CDR3 loop spans 14 amino acids. CDR3 loop: CASSPQGATDTQYF.